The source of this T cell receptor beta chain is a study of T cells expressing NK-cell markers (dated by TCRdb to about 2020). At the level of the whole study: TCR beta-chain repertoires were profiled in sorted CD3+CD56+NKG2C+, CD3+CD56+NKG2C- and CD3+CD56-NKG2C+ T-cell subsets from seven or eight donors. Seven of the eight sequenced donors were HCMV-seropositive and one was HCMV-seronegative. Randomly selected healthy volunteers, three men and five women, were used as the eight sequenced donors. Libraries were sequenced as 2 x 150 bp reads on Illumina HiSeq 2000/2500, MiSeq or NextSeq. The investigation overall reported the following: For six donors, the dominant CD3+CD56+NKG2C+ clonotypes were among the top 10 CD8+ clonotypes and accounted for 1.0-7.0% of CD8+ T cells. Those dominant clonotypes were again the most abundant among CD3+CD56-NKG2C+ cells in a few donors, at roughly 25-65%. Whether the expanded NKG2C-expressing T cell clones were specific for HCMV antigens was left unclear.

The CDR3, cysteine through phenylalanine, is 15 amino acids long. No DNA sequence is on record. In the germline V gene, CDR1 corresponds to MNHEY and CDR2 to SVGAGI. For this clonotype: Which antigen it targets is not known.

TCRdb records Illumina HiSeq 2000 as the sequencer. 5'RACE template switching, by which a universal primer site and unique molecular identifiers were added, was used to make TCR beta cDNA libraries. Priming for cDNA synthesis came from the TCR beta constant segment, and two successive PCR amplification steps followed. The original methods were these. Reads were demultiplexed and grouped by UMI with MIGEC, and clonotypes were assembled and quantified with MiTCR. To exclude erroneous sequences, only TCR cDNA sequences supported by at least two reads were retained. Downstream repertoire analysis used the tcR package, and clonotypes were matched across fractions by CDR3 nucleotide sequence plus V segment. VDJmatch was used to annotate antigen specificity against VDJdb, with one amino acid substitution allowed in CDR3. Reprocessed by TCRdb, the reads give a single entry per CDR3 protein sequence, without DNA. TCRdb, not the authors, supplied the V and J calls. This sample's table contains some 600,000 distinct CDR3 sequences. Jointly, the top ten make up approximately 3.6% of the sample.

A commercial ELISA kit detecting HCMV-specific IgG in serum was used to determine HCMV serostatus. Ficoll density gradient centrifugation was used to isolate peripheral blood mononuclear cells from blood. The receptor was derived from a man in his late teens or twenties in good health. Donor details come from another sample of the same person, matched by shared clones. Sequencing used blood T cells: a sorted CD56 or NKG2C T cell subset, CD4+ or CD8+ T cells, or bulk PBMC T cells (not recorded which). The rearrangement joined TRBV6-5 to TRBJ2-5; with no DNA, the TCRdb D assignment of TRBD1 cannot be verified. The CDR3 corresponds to CASSQLLDRKETQYF.